A single sample gave rise to the 15 T cell receptor beta chains below, sequenced in a study of human T cells and chemical hapten exposure. Stated time point: patch test 1, 2 weeks after DPC sensitization. As to treatment: therapeutic diphenylcyclopropenone sensitization with weekly scalp DPC. TCRdb passed the RACE reads through MiXCR, listing each CDR3 protein once. The sample contains around 160,000 distinct CDR3 sequences, about 14% of which appear only once. The specimen comprised whole blood, sampled in connection with sensitization to the hapten diphenylcyclopropenone (DPC). The receptors stem from a woman aged 25-40 years with alopecia areata. Some clones in this sample may be carry-over from other donors' samples.

This chain connects TRBV7-9 to TRBJ1-3; 9 bases map to TRBD1. There are 17 residues in the CDR3. Germline V gene data show CDR1 as SEHNR and CDR2 as FQNEAQ (reference sequence). The V and J ends lost 5 bases and 0 bases, in that order; junction bases with no gene match: 8. DNA for the CDR3: TGTGCCAGCAGCCGCCGGGACAGGGAAGACTCTGGAAACACCATATATTTT. It encodes CASSRRDREDSGNTIYF. Full variable domain (rest looked up from reference TRBV7-9 and TRBJ1-3): DTGVSQNPRHKITKRGQNVTFRCDPISEHNRLYWYRQTLGQGPEFLTYFQNEAQLEKSRLLSDRFSAERPKGSFSTLEIQRTEQGDSAMYLCASSRRDREDSGNTIYFGEGSWLTVV.

This clonotype has only a few counts. The chain has TRBV15 and TRBJ2-7; D possibly matches TRBD1 or TRBD2 (6 bases each). Deletions cut 8 bases from V and 1 base from J, with 18 bases between. Germline values: CDR1 LNHNV, CDR2 YYDKDF (reference sequence). The CDR3 covers 15 residues. The CDR3 nucleotides read TGTGCCACCCCACCGGGGGCATTGAAGTCCTACGAGCAGTACTTC. It encodes CATPPGALKSYEQYF.

There are a few counts of this clonotype. This chain joins TRBV30 and TRBJ1-2, with TRBD1 as a possible D gene (5 bases). The CDR3 is 18 residues long. Germline V CDR1 and CDR2: GTSNPN, SVGIG (reference sequence). Trimming left V 2 bases short and J 0 bases short, with 22 bases between. The CDR3 protein is CAWSFPSSTRTTNYGYTF. Written as DNA, the CDR3 is TGTGCCTGGAGTTTTCCCTCCTCGACACGGACAACTAACTATGGCTACACCTTC.

In its sample, this clonotype was seen a few times. The chain couples TRBV7-2 to TRBJ1-2, with D unclear. The CDR3 extends over 15 amino acids. CDR1 and CDR2 (germline): SGHTA, FQGNSA. With 1 base removed from V and 7 bases from J, the gap between germline ends came to 16 bases. The DNA of the CDR3 is TGTGCCAGCAGCTTAGGGCGCAATAGGGAGTCTGGCTACACCTTC. Protein: CASSLGRNRESGYTF. The variable domain in full, completed from reference TRBV7-2 and TRBJ1-2, reads GAGVSQSPSNKVTEKGKDVELRCDPISGHTALYWYRQSLGQGLEFLIYFQGNSAPDKSGLPSDRFSAERTGGSVSTLTIQRTQQEDSAVYLCASSLGRNRESGYTFGSGTRLTVV.

V and J are TRBV4-3 and TRBJ2-1; 7 bases are shared with TRBD1. Per germline, CDR1 LGHNA and CDR2 YSLEER. V was pared by 0 bases and J by 8 bases, with 10 bases of the junction left unmatched. The CDR3 totals 16 residues. The CDR3: CASSQDWQGVVHEQFF. DNA of the CDR3: TGCGCCAGCAGCCAAGATTGGCAGGGGGTGGTCCATGAGCAGTTCTTC.

This clonotype was seen more than once but under ten times. The chain recombines TRBV6-6 with TRBJ2-4; 7 nucleotides agree with TRBD1. The CDR3 is made up of 12 amino acids. V was pared by 8 bases and J by 9 bases, with 7 bases of the junction left unmatched. Germline V lookup: CDR1 MNHNY, CDR2 SVGAGI (reference sequence). The CDR3 DNA sequence: TGTGCCAGCTCCTCACGGGACAGCATTCAGTACTTC. Amino acids: CASSSRDSIQYF.

The chain is built from TRBV28 and TRBJ1-1; no reliable D call. Germline-derived CDR1 and CDR2 are MDHEN and SYDVKM. The CDR3 is made up of 14 amino acids. V lost 7 bases and J 1 base, leaving 13 bases between the germline ends. CDR3 residues: CASNRAVWNTEAFF. The CDR3, as DNA: TGTGCCAGCAATAGGGCGGTTTGGAACACTGAAGCTTTCTTT.

DNA of the CDR3: TGTGCCAGCAGTTTAGCGCATCGGGGCCCTGAAGCTTTCTTT. Protein: CASSLAHRGPEAFF. This sequence joins TRBV12-3 or TRBV12-4 and TRBJ1-1, with TRBD1 as a possible D gene (5 bases). Trimming left V 0 bases short and J 6 bases short, with 11 bases between. The CDR3 sequence is 14 residues long.

CDR3 nucleotide sequence: TGTGCCAGCAGCTTCCTAGCGGGGGTGGAGCAGTTCTTC. This gives the protein CASSFLAGVEQFF. This sequence joins TRBV7-9 and TRBJ2-1; 10 positions agree with TRBD2. J was trimmed by 10 bases and V by 3 bases; bases with no gene match: 3. CDR3 size: 13 residues. Germline CDR1 is SEHNR and CDR2 is FQNEAQ (reference sequence). The full variable domain, rest sourced from reference TRBV7-9 and TRBJ2-1, is DTGVSQNPRHKITKRGQNVTFRCDPISEHNRLYWYRQTLGQGPEFLTYFQNEAQLEKSRLLSDRFSAERPKGSFSTLEIQRTEQGDSAMYLCASSFLAGVEQFFGPGTRLTVL.

The sample holds many counts of this clonotype. The chain employs TRBV11-2 and TRBJ2-3; D possibly corresponds to TRBD2 (5 bases). The CDR3 runs 14 residues. Germline values: CDR1 SGHAT, CDR2 FQNNGV. The ends were cut back, 1 base at V and 0 bases at J, with 5 bases in the middle. The CDR3 sequence: CASSLGTSTDTQYF. In DNA, the CDR3 is TGTGCCAGCAGCTTAGGGACTAGCACAGATACGCAGTATTTT.

This clonotype has ten or more counts. The rearrangement links TRBV20-1 to TRBJ2-1, with 7 bases identical to TRBD1. The trim removed 0 bases at V and 11 bases at J, leaving 4 bases unmatched. The CDR3 is 12 residues long. CDR1 and CDR2 from the germline V gene are DFQATT and SNEGSKA (reference sequence). In DNA, the CDR3 is TGCAGTGCTAGAGATCAAGGGGGCAAGCAGTTCTTC. Amino acids: CSARDQGGKQFF.

The chain couples TRBV5-5 to TRBJ2-1; possibly TRBD1 or TRBD2 for D (5 bases each). Per germline, CDR1 SGHKS and CDR2 YYEKEE (reference sequence). The V gene lost 4 bases and the J gene lost 7 bases, with 15 bases spanning the gap. This CDR3 has 14 residues. This CDR3 is CASSPRDPVNEQFF. In nucleotides, the CDR3 is TGTGCCAGCAGCCCCCGGGACCCGGTTAATGAGCAGTTCTTC.

This rearrangement joins TRBV7-9 to TRBJ2-7, with TRBD2 matching over 14 bases. The V segment lost 6 bases and the J segment 6 bases; nucleotides outside the gene matches: 13. The CDR3 has 17 amino acids. Germline CDR1 SEHNR, CDR2 FQNEAQ (reference sequence). CDR3 region: CASSPAGLAGASSEQYF. The CDR3 DNA reads as TGTGCCAGCAGTCCCGCGGGACTAGCGGGAGCATCGTCCGAGCAGTACTTC.

The chain recombines TRBV28 with TRBJ2-1; a weak D match, TRBD1 (6 bases). V was cut by 8 bases and J by 4 bases, with 15 bases left in between. This CDR3 has 14 amino acids. Per germline, CDR1 MDHEN and CDR2 SYDVKM. CDR3 residues: CASLPGHLYNEQFF. The DNA for the CDR3 is TGTGCCAGCTTGCCGGGACACCTATACAATGAGCAGTTCTTC.

This clonotype was seen many times. The genes are TRBV2 and TRBJ2-3; maybe TRBD2 (5 bases). The length of the CDR3 is 12 residues. In germline, CDR1 is SNHLY, CDR2 FYNNEI. The V and J ends lost 9 bases and 2 bases respectively, with 9 bases between them. The DNA of the CDR3 is TGTGCCAGTAACCGGGACACAGATACGCAGTATTTT. Translated: CASNRDTDTQYF.